This TCR beta chain was sequenced for a study of shared clonotypes between healthy human individuals. Study observations and caveats: Relative to clonotypes present in all four donors, those not shared had lower generation probabilities. Memory subsets generally showed lower estimated richness than naive subsets.

Naive CD8 cells lacked CD45RO and underwent positive selection for CCR7, leaving out terminally differentiated effector memory CD45RA+ cells. Deep-level settings were used for running the assay. Original analysis: There were no quality scores in the junction-only immunoSEQ sequences, so filtering differed. Clones were read by immunoSEQ multiplex PCR, and TCRdb kept only the in-frame ones, dropping some. The V and J calls and the clone size are those of that table, but D and trimming were determined from the DNA. This table has around 2.1 million clones, 85% to 95% appearing once. Per the germline V gene, CDR1 is MNHEY and CDR2 is SMNVEV (reference sequence). The CDR3 has 12 amino acids. Between the trimmed V and J ends, which lost 7 bases and 4 bases, there was a span of 7 bases. Details on this clone: Antigen unknown.

V usage is TRBV27 and J usage is TRBJ2-2; weak D call: TRBD1 (5 bases). This sequence was found in a man younger than 35 in good health. Some clones in this sample may be carry-over from other donors' samples. Sequenced input: naive CD8+ T cells from PBMCs. The DNA for the CDR3 is TGTGCCAGCAAACAGGTCACCGGGGAGCTGTTTTTT. This codes for CASKQVTGELFF.